This T cell receptor beta chain was recovered during a study of OX40 agonist ivuxolimab in advanced cancers. V was pared by 6 bases and J by 6 bases, with 18 bases between. Germline V gene sequence: CDR1 MNHEY, CDR2 SMNVEV (reference sequence). The CDR3 runs 14 residues. Data came from immunoSEQ multiplex PCR; TCRdb stores just in-frame clones and leaves some out. This sample has 60,000 or so clones, with about 87% found just once. The source material was CD4+ or CD8+ T cells sorted from blood, sampled in a trial of the OX40 agonist ivuxolimab. The chain links TRBV27 to TRBJ2-7; D gene unclear. The clonotype comes from an adult with an advanced solid tumor such as melanoma, head and neck, liver or kidney cancer. The CDR3 region is CASRLRPSGPEQYF. In nucleotides, the CDR3 is TGTGCCAGCAGACTGCGCCCCTCCGGTCCCGAGCAGTACTTC.